Each of the 14 T cell receptor beta chains below was sequenced from the same sample in a study of beta chain features in type 1 diabetes. Every isolated RNA sample was fully reverse transcribed, so sequencing captured expressed TCRB transcripts. TCRdb keeps only in-frame clones here, not all; method: immunoSEQ multiplex PCR. Of approximately 250,000 clones in the sample, 9.6% are singletons; the top ten hold 0.03% to 0.04%. The specimen sequenced was naive CD4+ T cells from blood. All receptors come from a young woman in good health.

The V call is TRBV6-5, the J call TRBJ2-2; TRBD1 aligns across 7 bases. This CDR3 comprises 15 residues. V shed 5 bases and J 0 bases; nucleotides not matched to a gene: 3. The germline V gene encodes CDR1 MNHEY and CDR2 SVGAGI. CDR3 bases: TGTGCCAGCAGTCGGGACAGCCCGAACACCGGGGAGCTGTTTTTT. This sequence encodes CASSRDSPNTGELFF.

This clone was counted only a few times. The J gene is TRBJ1-2, the V gene TRBV28; 7 positions agree with TRBD1. Germline CDR1 reads MDHEN; CDR2 reads SYDVKM. There are 14 residues in the CDR3. V dropped 7 bases and J dropped 4; count of bases not matched to a gene: 9. DNA of the CDR3: TGTGCCAGCACCGACAGGGCCCTCGGCTATGGCTACACCTTC. This codes for CASTDRALGYGYTF.

This clone was recorded a few times. DNA for the CDR3: TGTGCCAGCACCCATGCGGGGAAGAACTCTGAAGCTTTCTTT. The encoded protein is CASTHAGKNSEAFF. The chain is built from TRBV21-1 and TRBJ1-1. TRBV21-1 constitutes a pseudogene. This CDR3 has 14 residues.

In its sample, this clone was seen a few times. V and J are TRBV28 and TRBJ2-1; 9 bases match TRBD1. With 7 bases clipped from V and 11 bases from J, the junction kept 6 bases outside the gene matches. CDR3 size: 12 residues. Per germline, CDR1 MDHEN and CDR2 SYDVKM. CDR3 sequence reads: CASNRQGEKQFF. Written as DNA, the CDR3 is TGTGCCAGCAACAGACAGGGGGAGAAGCAGTTCTTC.

The chain carries TRBV7-9 and TRBJ2-7; possibly TRBD1 for D (5 bases). This CDR3 has 14 amino acids. Germline loops: CDR1 SEHNR, CDR2 FQNEAQ (reference sequence). V was shortened by 5 bases and J by 5 bases, with 16 bases between the two germline ends. The CDR3: CASSDRGSYHEQYF. In DNA, the CDR3 is TGTGCCAGCAGCGATAGGGGAAGCTACCACGAGCAGTACTTC. The entire variable domain, with the rest obtained from reference TRBV7-9 and TRBJ2-7, is as follows: DTGVSQNPRHKITKRGQNVTFRCDPISEHNRLYWYRQTLGQGPEFLTYFQNEAQLEKSRLLSDRFSAERPKGSFSTLEIQRTEQGDSAMYLCASSDRGSYHEQYFGPGTRLTVT.

The table lists this clone with a few counts. The chain has TRBV14 and TRBJ1-6, with a weak D call TRBD1 (5 bases). V lost 2 bases to trimming and J lost 5 bases, with 19 bases between them. CDR1 is SGHDN and CDR2 is FVKESK in the germline V gene. The CDR3 extends over 18 amino acids. For the CDR3, the DNA is TGTGCCAGCAGCCAACTGGGGGAGGGGTTTCGAGATAATTCACCCCTCCACTTT. It is translated as CASSQLGEGFRDNSPLHF.

This clone was detected a few times. V usage is TRBV9 and J usage is TRBJ1-2, with D unresolved. V was cut by 4 bases and J by 4 bases, with 14 bases left in between. Germline V gene data show CDR1 as SGDLS and CDR2 as YYNGEE. The CDR3 loop spans 14 amino acids. The CDR3 DNA is TGTGCCAGCAGCCCTGGCGGGCCAGTCTATGGCTACACCTTC. It codes for CASSPGGPVYGYTF. Filled out from reference TRBV9 and TRBJ1-2, the complete variable domain reads DSGVTQTPKHLITATGQRVTLRCSPRSGDLSVYWYQQSLDQGLQFLIQYYNGEERAKGNILERFSAQQFPDLHSELNLSSLELGDSALYFCASSPGGPVYGYTFGSGTRLTVV.

The chain recombines TRBV27 with TRBJ2-7; 7 nucleotides line up with TRBD1. With V trimmed by 4 bases and J by 2 bases, 5 bases remained unmatched. The CDR3 is made up of 14 amino acids. Per the germline V gene, CDR1 is MNHEY and CDR2 is SMNVEV (reference sequence). Written as DNA, the CDR3 is TGTGCCAGCAGTTGGGCAGGGGGTCCCTACGAGCAGTACTTC. The encoded protein is CASSWAGGPYEQYF.

This clone was seen a handful of times. The chain has TRBV30 and TRBJ2-1; 7 nucleotides line up with TRBD2. The CDR3 totals 14 residues. Germline values: CDR1 GTSNPN, CDR2 SVGIG (reference sequence). Losses at the gene ends were 5 bases for V and 3 bases for J; bases not matched to a gene: 7. The CDR3 DNA is TGTGCCTGGGGCCCGGGAGGATTCTACAATGAGCAGTTCTTC. This codes for CAWGPGGFYNEQFF.

The chain joins TRBV4-1 to TRBJ1-1; D gene uncertain. The V and J ends lost 7 bases and 1 base respectively, with 19 bases between them. In germline, CDR1 is MGHRA, CDR2 YSYEKL. There are 16 residues in the CDR3. CDR3 loop: CASKPVEAAANTEAFF. The CDR3 DNA sequence: TGCGCCAGCAAACCTGTAGAGGCGGCAGCGAACACTGAAGCTTTCTTT.

This clone was counted between two and nine times. This CDR3 is CASSTGTSGGLTYEQYF. The CDR3 DNA reads as TGTGCCAGCAGCACCGGGACTAGCGGGGGATTAACCTACGAGCAGTACTTC. This chain connects TRBV11-2 to TRBJ2-7; 14 nucleotides line up with TRBD2. This CDR3 spans 17 amino acids. The trim removed 5 bases at V and 2 bases at J, leaving 8 bases unmatched. From germline, CDR1 is SGHAT and CDR2 FQNNGV.

In its sample, this clone was seen a few times. CDR3 sequence (DNA): TGTGCCAGCAGTGAGACTAGCGGGAGAGGAGAGCAGTACTTC. It is translated as CASSETSGRGEQYF. The genes are TRBV28 and TRBJ2-7; 12 nucleotides agree with TRBD2. Trimming took 5 bases from V and 7 from J; bases not matched to a gene: 6. This CDR3 comprises 14 residues. The germline V gene has CDR1 MDHEN and CDR2 SYDVKM.

This clone was observed a handful of times. V and J are TRBV9 and TRBJ2-6; the match to TRBD2 covers 7 bases. V lost 5 bases, J lost 5 bases, and 7 bases stayed unmatched. Germline CDR1 SGDLS, CDR2 YYNGEE. The CDR3 contains 15 residues. The CDR3 here is CASSHGRGRANVLTF. Here the CDR3 DNA reads TGTGCCAGCAGTCATGGGAGGGGCAGGGCCAACGTCCTGACTTTC.

This clone has only one observation. The chain is built from TRBV11-2 and TRBJ2-3; 7 bases map to TRBD1. This CDR3 contains 15 residues. J was trimmed by 4 bases and V by 0 bases; bases with no gene match: 4. Germline V lookup: CDR1 SGHAT, CDR2 FQNNGV. The CDR3 is CASSLETGYADTQYF. The CDR3 bases are TGTGCCAGCAGCTTAGAGACAGGGTACGCAGATACGCAGTATTTT.